Below are 16 T cell receptor beta chains sequenced from a single sample in a study of blood T cell repertoires in COVID-19. Assay used: immunoSEQ multiplex PCR; TCRdb lists only in-frame clones, some missing. The sample shows approximately 150,000 clones, around 88% of them seen only once. The sequenced material came from peripheral blood. These TCRs come from a human donor in a cohort sampled during active COVID-19.

The chain employs TRBV18 and TRBJ1-3; D call uncertain. V was pared by 5 bases and J by 0 bases, with 8 bases between. CDR1 is KGHSH, CDR2 LQKENI, per germline. CDR3 length equals 14 residues. Here the CDR3 reads CASSSQDSGNTIYF. The DNA of the CDR3 is TGTGCCAGCTCATCGCAGGACTCTGGAAACACCATATATTTT.

A few counts support this clone. V usage is TRBV2 and J usage is TRBJ1-6; 7 bases are shared with TRBD1. V dropped 11 bases and J dropped 9; count of bases not matched to a gene: 13. Germline CDR1 reads SNHLY; CDR2 reads FYNNEI. This CDR3 is built from 14 residues. In nucleotides, the CDR3 is TGTGCCGGAGCCCCGACAGGGCGAAGTTCACCCCTCCACTTT. Its translation is CAGAPTGRSSPLHF.

The rearrangement joins TRBV7-8 to TRBJ2-2, with no clear D. V was trimmed by 2 bases and J by 8 bases, leaving 15 bases between them. CDR3 length equals 15 residues. Germline V gene sequence: CDR1 SGHVS, CDR2 FQNEAQ. The CDR3 DNA sequence: TGTGCCAGCAGCTTAAATGAGATACTCTTGGGGGAGCTGTTTTTT. Its protein product is CASSLNEILLGELFF.

This chain joins TRBV27 and TRBJ1-5, with D maybe TRBD1 (6 bases). The V and J ends lost 3 bases and 3 bases respectively, with 9 bases between them. CDR1 and CDR2 (germline): MNHEY, SMNVEV (reference sequence). The CDR3 extends over 14 amino acids. DNA for the CDR3: TGTGCCAGCAGTTTGGGGGACAACAATCAGCCCCAGCATTTT. This encodes CASSLGDNNQPQHF.

This chain connects TRBV5-1 to TRBJ2-3, with TRBD2 matching 8 bases. The length of the CDR3 is 16 residues. Unmatched junction bases numbered 8, after V lost 2 bases and J lost 3 bases. Germline V gene sequence: CDR1 SGHRS, CDR2 YFSETQ. DNA for the CDR3: TGCGCCAGCAGCTTAGACGGGGGGGATTGGACAGATACGCAGTATTTT. It yields the protein CASSLDGGDWTDTQYF.

A single count supports this clone. For the CDR3, the DNA is TGTGCCTGGAGTCATCCGGGACAGGTTGAAGGGGGGAGCACCGGGGAGCTGTTTTTT. Protein sequence: CAWSHPGQVEGGSTGELFF. V is TRBV30 and J is TRBJ2-2; 8 bases fit TRBD1. This CDR3 is 19 amino acids long. The V gene end was trimmed by 2 bases and the J gene end by 4 bases; junction bases not matched to a gene: 18. Germline CDR1 and CDR2: GTSNPN and SVGIG (reference sequence).

V gene TRBV7-2 combines with J gene TRBJ1-4; the D is unclear. The CDR3 is 15 amino acids. CDR1 and CDR2 (germline): SGHTA, FQGNSA. The V end lost 1 base, the J end lost 4 bases, and 10 bases lay between the germline ends. The DNA for the CDR3 is TGTGCCAGCAGCTTAGACGCGGGGATTAATGAAAAACTGTTTTTT. It is translated as CASSLDAGINEKLFF.

The chain is built from TRBV4-3 and TRBJ1-3; D remains unclear. This CDR3 is 16 amino acids long. Trimming removed 8 bases at V and 0 bases at J, with 17 bases between. The germline V gene encodes CDR1 LGHNA and CDR2 YSLEER. The CDR3 region has the DNA TGCGCCAGCGACGGGTGGATAGGGAGCTCTGGAAACACCATATATTTT. This gives the protein CASDGWIGSSGNTIYF.

The genes are TRBV29-1 and TRBJ2-7, with 9 bases fitting TRBD1. Germline lookup yields CDR1 SQVTM and CDR2 ANQGSEA. The CDR3 length is 14 residues. V dropped 0 bases and J dropped 3; count of bases not matched to a gene: 3. In DNA form, the CDR3 reads TGCAGCGTTGAAGATCTGGGACAGGGCTACGAGCAGTACTTC. This sequence encodes CSVEDLGQGYEQYF.

The chain recombines TRBV10-1 with TRBJ1-5; no clear D. The CDR3 length is 16 residues. Trimming took off 2 bases at V and 4 bases at J, with 15 bases between the two ends. Germline CDR1 is WNHNN and CDR2 is SYGVQD (reference sequence). The CDR3 loop is CASSESHGRLNQPQHF. CDR3 bases: TGCGCCAGCAGTGAGAGCCACGGCAGGTTGAATCAGCCCCAGCATTTT.

The chain carries TRBV4-1 and TRBJ1-2, with 7 positions matching TRBD1. V was clipped by 3 bases and J by 3 bases; unmatched bases: 4. In germline, CDR1 is MGHRA, CDR2 YSYEKL. The CDR3 length is 14 residues. The CDR3 spells CASSQITGDYGYTF. The CDR3 DNA follows: TGCGCCAGCAGCCAGATAACAGGGGACTATGGCTACACCTTC.

The rearrangement uses TRBV12-5 and TRBJ1-1; TRBD1 aligns across 10 bases. The junction had 4 bases not matched to a gene; V was cut back by 5 bases and J by 4 bases. The CDR3 has 14 amino acids. Germline CDR1 reads LGHNT; CDR2 reads FRNRAP. CDR3 loop: CASGTTGGFTEAFF. DNA of the CDR3: TGTGCTAGTGGTACGACAGGGGGCTTCACTGAAGCTTTCTTT.

Concerning this clone itself: Other DNA sequences from this sample encode an identical CDR3 as well. This chain links TRBV7-2 with TRBJ2-5; the D gene is possibly TRBD1 (6 bases). Between the trimmed V and J ends, which lost 2 bases and 5 bases, there was a span of 9 bases. The germline V gene has CDR1 SGHTA and CDR2 FQGNSA. CDR3 length: 13 residues. The CDR3 is CASSLNRVETQYF. The CDR3 bases are TGTGCCAGCAGCTTAAACAGGGTGGAGACCCAGTACTTC.

Here the CDR3 reads CASSTGLEGYGYTF. CDR3 DNA: TGTGCCAGCAGCACAGGGTTAGAGGGCTATGGCTACACCTTC. V usage is TRBV28 and J usage is TRBJ1-2; perhaps TRBD1 as D (6 bases). Germline-derived CDR1 and CDR2 are MDHEN and SYDVKM. The CDR3 is 14 amino acids. Trimming pared 6 bases from V and 4 bases from J, leaving 15 bases between.

The V gene is TRBV20-1, the J gene TRBJ2-1; a weak D match, TRBD2 (5 bases). Between the trimmed V and J ends, which lost 3 bases and 6 bases, there was a span of 18 bases. CDR3 length equals 15 residues. The germline gives CDR1 DFQATT, CDR2 SNEGSKA (reference sequence). DNA for the CDR3: TGCAGTGCTAGTGAGTTGAGGGAATTGTTCAATGAGCAGTTCTTC. Residues: CSASELRELFNEQFF.

CDR3 region: CASSPTTGEETQYF. CDR3 coding DNA: TGTGCCAGCAGTCCCACAACGGGGGAAGAGACCCAGTACTTC. The chain combines TRBV6-2 or TRBV6-3 with TRBJ2-5; D is possibly TRBD2 (6 bases). CDR1 and CDR2 (germline): MNHEY, SVGEGT. CDR3 size: 14 residues. Between the trimmed V and J ends, which lost 5 bases and 3 bases, there was a span of 13 bases.